This T cell receptor (beta chain) was sequenced in a study of regulatory T cells in long-lasting Graves disease. Findings and caveats of the study: TCR diversity was lower in persistent Graves' patients than in newly diagnosed ones. It is possible that accuracy was reduced by the small size of the sample. Favored usage of TRBV28, TRBJ1-2 and TRBJ2-5 was recorded in persistent disease.

This clonotype has only a few counts. The antigen is undetermined. CDR3 regions were amplified by Arm-PCR using iRepertoire HTBI primers to build TCR beta libraries. TCRdb independently ran MiXCR on the multiplex PCR reads; one entry per CDR3 protein. The sample comprises around 460,000 distinct CDR3 sequences, 20% to 25% of which are singletons, and less than 9% rests with the top ten. The time point: persistent/refractory GD, antithyroid drugs over 5 years with positive TRAb. RNA extracted from PBMCs served as the sequencing template. The germline CDR1 and CDR2 sequences are LNHDA and SQIVND (reference sequence). The V end lost 5 bases, the J end lost 6 bases, and 19 bases lay between the germline ends. This CDR3 spans 15 amino acids.

Sequenced here: peripheral blood mononuclear cells (PBMCs), sampled when the disease was refractory, from a patient treated with antithyroid drugs. This rearrangement joins TRBV19 to TRBJ1-2, with a weak D call TRBD1 (6 bases). The sequence derives from a female donor with Graves disease. CDR3 residues: CASSATSNRADGYTF. Here the CDR3 DNA reads TGTGCCAGTAGTGCAACCTCTAACAGGGCGGATGGCTACACCTTC.